This T cell receptor (beta chain) was identified during a study of blood T cell repertoires in COVID-19. Seattle's enrolled individuals joined amid active infection and were then monitored longitudinally. Per the authors' pipeline: Estimation of nucleated cell counts relied on the amplification of reference gene primers. Repertoires were generated with immunoSEQ multiplex PCR, while TCRdb's copy carries only in-frame clones and drops some. D and trimming were read from the DNA, whereas the V and J calls and clone size are those reported in that table. The sample lists around 430,000 clones; around 89% were seen once. Trimming removed 1 base at V and 3 bases at J, with 9 bases between. The CDR3 has 14 residues. Germline CDR1 MNHNS, CDR2 SASEGT. The count of this clone is one.

This TCR was recovered from a woman in her forties or fifties with COVID-19, enrolled during active disease. The sequenced sample consisted of peripheral blood. This chain connects TRBV6-1 to TRBJ1-2, with D hard to call. CDR3 nucleotide sequence: TGTGCCAGCAGTGAAGGCCAGGTGGACTATGGCTACACCTTC. Amino acids: CASSEGQVDYGYTF.